These 22 T cell receptor beta chains were all obtained from the same sample, sequenced in a study of OX40 agonist ivuxolimab in advanced cancers. Profiled with immunoSEQ multiplex PCR; TCRdb holds only in-frame clones, not every one. The table shows roughly 48,000 clones, with around 79% occurring only once. This specimen was CD4+ or CD8+ T cells sorted from blood, taken in a trial of the OX40 agonist ivuxolimab. These receptors were collected from an adult with an advanced solid tumor such as melanoma, head and neck, liver or kidney cancer.

The V call is TRBV5-1, the J call TRBJ2-7; 11 bases fit TRBD1. Germline lookup yields CDR1 SGHRS and CDR2 YFSETQ. After removal of 4 bases from V and 5 bases from J, the junction contained 14 bases not matched to a gene. This CDR3 has 17 amino acids. This CDR3 is CASSNGQGASLGDEQYF. The CDR3, as DNA: TGCGCCAGCAGCAACGGACAGGGGGCCTCTTTAGGGGACGAGCAGTACTTC.

The chain combines TRBV29-1 with TRBJ2-1; D gene unclear. Trimming cost V 3 bases and J 8 bases, with 8 bases left between them. The V gene's germline CDR1 is SQVTM and CDR2 ANQGSEA. This CDR3 comprises 11 residues. The CDR3 region is CSVEVADEQFF. CDR3 sequence (DNA): TGCAGCGTTGAGGTGGCCGATGAGCAGTTCTTC.

Worth noting for this clone: One junction end disagrees with the germline gene, perhaps due to a read error. The chain joins TRBV7-6 to TRBJ1-3, with 9 nucleotides matching TRBD1. The CDR3 length is 14 residues. CDR1 and CDR2 (germline): SGHVS, FNYEAQ. CDR3 coding DNA: TGTGCCAGCAGCCCGGGACAGGGCGGAAACACCACATATTTT. Its translation: CASSPGQGGNTTYF.

The rearrangement links TRBV6-6 to TRBJ1-2; D call uncertain. Deletions cut 6 bases from V and 4 bases from J, with 18 bases between. Germline-derived CDR1 and CDR2 are MNHNY and SVGAGI (reference sequence). This CDR3 has 15 residues. CDR3 bases: TGTGCCAGCAGCTCCGGTCCCGGAACCCTCTATGGCTACACCTTC. This gives the protein CASSSGPGTLYGYTF.

This chain connects TRBV4-2 to TRBJ1-1; D might be TRBD1 (6 bases). V was cut by 4 bases and J by 13 bases, with 19 bases left in between. Germline CDR1 is LGHNA and CDR2 is YNFKEQ. CDR3 size: 13 residues. This chain's CDR3 is CASSPARYRDVFF. In nucleotides, the CDR3 is TGTGCCAGCAGCCCCGCACGGTACAGGGATGTTTTCTTT.

This chain joins TRBV6-6 and TRBJ1-4, with D uncertain. This CDR3 is 12 amino acids long. V was pared by 2 bases and J by 8 bases, with 6 bases between. Germline V gene sequence: CDR1 MNHNY, CDR2 SVGAGI (reference sequence). CDR3 coding DNA: TGTGCCAGCAGTTACGCGGGAGAAAAACTGTTTTTT. Protein: CASSYAGEKLFF.

This clone has more than one count but fewer than ten. The chain is built from TRBV4-3 and TRBJ1-1; tentative D call: TRBD1 (6 bases). Germline CDR1 reads LGHNA; CDR2 reads YSLEER. The CDR3 totals 15 residues. Trimming took 0 bases from V and 7 from J, leaving 15 bases between them. The CDR3 is CASSQEEGVWREAFF. In DNA form, the CDR3 reads TGCGCCAGCAGCCAAGAGGAGGGGGTTTGGCGTGAAGCTTTCTTT.

The sample holds a few counts of this clone. The chain combines TRBV2 with TRBJ1-2; D is undetermined. The CDR3 covers 11 residues. V was pared by 2 bases and J by 4 bases, with 2 bases between. Per the germline V gene, CDR1 is SNHLY and CDR2 is FYNNEI. CDR3 protein: CASSETYGYTF. The CDR3, as DNA: TGTGCCAGCAGTGAAACCTATGGCTACACCTTC.

The chain joins TRBV5-1 to TRBJ1-6; 8 bases map to TRBD1. Germline values: CDR1 SGHRS, CDR2 YFSETQ. The trim removed 0 bases at V and 7 bases at J, leaving 6 bases unmatched. The CDR3 has 16 amino acids. DNA of the CDR3: TGCGCCAGCAGCTTGGGGGCTCAGGGGGCAAATTCACCCCTCCACTTT. The encoded protein is CASSLGAQGANSPLHF. Variable domain in full (rest from reference TRBV5-1 and TRBJ1-6): KAGVTQTPRYLIKTRGQQVTLSCSPISGHRSVSWYQQTPGQGLQFLFEYFSETQRNKGNFPGRFSGRQFSNSRSEMNVSTLELGDSALYLCASSLGAQGANSPLHFGNGTRLTVT.

The V and J genes are TRBV7-2 and TRBJ2-7, with TRBD1 matching over 8 bases. With V trimmed by 5 bases and J by 7 bases, 10 bases remained unmatched. The CDR3 is made up of 14 amino acids. From germline, CDR1 is SGHTA and CDR2 FQGNSA. The CDR3 is CASSPRTGPGEQYF. In nucleotides, the CDR3 is TGTGCCAGCAGCCCTCGGACAGGGCCGGGGGAGCAGTACTTC.

The chain carries TRBV7-2 and TRBJ2-7; TRBD1 matches 9 bases. CDR3 length equals 16 residues. Germline loops: CDR1 SGHTA, CDR2 FQGNSA. J gave up 2 bases and V 4 bases, and 9 bases lay outside the gene matches. The CDR3 sequence: CASSYHYGTGTYEQYF. The CDR3 DNA sequence: TGTGCCAGCAGCTACCATTACGGGACAGGGACCTACGAGCAGTACTTC.

The chain recombines TRBV7-3 with TRBJ2-3, with D uncertain. CDR1 and CDR2 from the germline V gene are SGHTA and FQGTGA. Trimming left V 0 bases short and J 4 bases short, with 5 bases between. The CDR3 totals 13 residues. This CDR3 is CASSLTTADTQYF. The CDR3 DNA reads TGTGCCAGCAGCTTAACTACGGCAGATACGCAGTATTTT.

This rearrangement joins TRBV7-2 to TRBJ2-5; possible D gene TRBD2, 6 bases. Germline values: CDR1 SGHTA, CDR2 FQGNSA. CDR3 length: 12 residues. The V end was cut by 5 bases, the J end by 4 bases, with 8 bases between. The CDR3 DNA reads as TGTGCCAGCAGCCCCGGGAGAGAGACCCAGTACTTC. As protein: CASSPGRETQYF.

The chain couples TRBV10-1 to TRBJ2-6, with 9 bases fitting TRBD1. With 2 bases clipped from V and 8 bases from J, the junction kept 7 bases outside the gene matches. Germline CDR1 reads WNHNN; CDR2 reads SYGVQD (reference sequence). This CDR3 region has 16 residues. CDR3 sequence: CASSEGQGPRPNVLTF. The CDR3 region has the DNA TGCGCCAGCAGTGAGGGACAGGGGCCGAGGCCCAACGTCCTGACTTTC.

V is TRBV5-4 and J is TRBJ2-3, with a weak D call TRBD1 (5 bases). Germline CDR1 SGHNT, CDR2 YYREEE (reference sequence). This CDR3 comprises 16 residues. V was pared by 2 bases and J by 1 base, with 14 bases between. CDR3 in DNA: TGTGCCAGCAGCTTTAATGGGGCAGGACGCACAGATACGCAGTATTTT. This sequence encodes CASSFNGAGRTDTQYF.

This clone was detected only once. The chain employs TRBV5-8 and TRBJ1-2, with 9 bases matching TRBD1. Per germline, CDR1 SGHTS and CDR2 YDEGEE. With V trimmed by 0 bases and J by 6 bases, 0 bases remained unmatched. There are 13 residues in the CDR3. CDR3 loop: CASSLGQGDGYTF. In nucleotides, the CDR3 is TGTGCCAGCAGCTTGGGACAGGGGGATGGCTACACCTTC.

This chain connects TRBV5-6 to TRBJ1-1; D possibly corresponds to TRBD1 (6 bases). Trimming pared 5 bases from V and 0 bases from J, leaving 17 bases between. The CDR3 contains 16 residues. Germline V gene sequence: CDR1 SGHDT, CDR2 YYEEEE. The DNA for the CDR3 is TGTGCCAGCAGATCCCAAGGGGGTGGGATGAACACTGAAGCTTTCTTT. It translates to CASRSQGGGMNTEAFF. The full variable domain, with the rest looked up from reference TRBV5-6 and TRBJ1-1, is DAGVTQSPTHLIKTRGQQVTLRCSPKSGHDTVSWYQQALGQGPQFIFQYYEEEERQRGNFPDRFSGHQFPNYSSELNVNALLLGDSALYLCASRSQGGGMNTEAFFGQGTRLTVV.

In its sample, this clone was seen once. The genes are TRBV19 and TRBJ1-5; D gene unclear. Per the germline V gene, CDR1 is LNHDA and CDR2 is SQIVND (reference sequence). CDR3 length: 14 residues. V was trimmed by 6 bases and J by 5 bases, leaving 14 bases between them. The CDR3 region is CASRPRREDQPQHF. As DNA, the CDR3 is TGTGCCAGTAGGCCCAGGCGGGAGGATCAGCCCCAGCATTTT.

This clone showed up many times. This sample also contains other DNA sequences that code for the same CDR3. CDR3 sequence (DNA): TGTGCCAGCAGCTTAGAGAGGGGATTGAAGCCCCAGCATTTT. Translation: CASSLERGLKPQHF. This chain connects TRBV7-2 to TRBJ1-5; a weak D match, TRBD1 (5 bases). The V gene lost 1 base and the J gene lost 8 bases, with 12 bases spanning the gap. This CDR3 has 14 amino acids. CDR1 is SGHTA, CDR2 FQGNSA, per germline.

The chain links TRBV30 to TRBJ2-7; 7 bases fit TRBD2. The V gene's germline CDR1 is GTSNPN and CDR2 SVGIG (reference sequence). The J segment lost 3 bases and the V segment lost 2 bases, leaving 4 bases of the junction unmatched. The length of the CDR3 is 13 residues. The CDR3 reads CAWSRIAGYEQYF. The CDR3 nucleotides read TGTGCCTGGAGTAGGATAGCGGGCTACGAGCAGTACTTC.

The genes are TRBV6-6 and TRBJ1-6; D perhaps matches TRBD1 (6 bases). Germline CDR1 and CDR2: MNHNY and SVGAGI (reference sequence). CDR3 length: 13 amino acids. V was clipped by 5 bases and J by 9 bases, with 11 bases between them. CDR3 nucleotides: TGTGCCAGCAGTATTGCAGGGGTTTCACCCCTCCACTTT. This codes for CASSIAGVSPLHF.

J is TRBJ2-1 and V is TRBV19; 12 bases align to TRBD2. Per germline, CDR1 LNHDA and CDR2 SQIVND (reference sequence). V was clipped by 3 bases and J by 5 bases; unmatched bases: 8. This CDR3 has 17 amino acids. CDR3 DNA sequence: TGTGCCAGTAGTATGTCCGGCTGGACTAGCGGGAACAATGAGCAGTTCTTC. Protein: CASSMSGWTSGNNEQFF. Together with reference TRBV19 and TRBJ2-1, the CDR3 gives the full variable domain: DGGITQSPKYLFRKEGQNVTLSCEQNLNHDAMYWYRQDPGQGLRLIYYSQIVNDFQKGDIAEGYSVSREKKESFPLTVTSAQKNPTAFYLCASSMSGWTSGNNEQFFGPGTRLTVL.